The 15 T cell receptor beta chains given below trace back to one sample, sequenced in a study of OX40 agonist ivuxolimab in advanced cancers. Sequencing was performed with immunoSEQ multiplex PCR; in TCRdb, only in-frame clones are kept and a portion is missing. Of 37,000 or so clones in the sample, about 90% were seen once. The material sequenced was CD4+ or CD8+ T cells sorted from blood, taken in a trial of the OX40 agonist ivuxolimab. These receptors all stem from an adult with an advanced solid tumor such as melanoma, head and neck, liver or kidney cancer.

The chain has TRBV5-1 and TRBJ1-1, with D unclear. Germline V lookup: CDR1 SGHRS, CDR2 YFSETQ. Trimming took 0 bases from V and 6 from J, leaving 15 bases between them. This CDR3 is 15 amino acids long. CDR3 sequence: CASSLAGVPGSEAFF. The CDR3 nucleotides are TGCGCCAGCAGCTTGGCCGGGGTCCCGGGGTCTGAAGCTTTCTTT. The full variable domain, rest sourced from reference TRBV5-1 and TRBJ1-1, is KAGVTQTPRYLIKTRGQQVTLSCSPISGHRSVSWYQQTPGQGLQFLFEYFSETQRNKGNFPGRFSGRQFSNSRSEMNVSTLELGDSALYLCASSLAGVPGSEAFFGQGTRLTVV.

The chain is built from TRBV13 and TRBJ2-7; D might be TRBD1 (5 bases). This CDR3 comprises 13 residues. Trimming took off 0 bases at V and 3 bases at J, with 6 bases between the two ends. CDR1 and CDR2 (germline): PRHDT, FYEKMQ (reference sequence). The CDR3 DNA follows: TGTGCCAGCAGCTTAGGGCAGGGCTACGAGCAGTACTTC. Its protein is CASSLGQGYEQYF. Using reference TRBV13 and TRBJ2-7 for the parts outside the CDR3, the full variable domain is AAGVIQSPRHLIKEKRETATLKCYPIPRHDTVYWYQQGPGQDPQFLISFYEKMQSDKGSIPDRFSAQQFSDYHSELNMSSLELGDSALYFCASSLGQGYEQYFGPGTRLTVT.

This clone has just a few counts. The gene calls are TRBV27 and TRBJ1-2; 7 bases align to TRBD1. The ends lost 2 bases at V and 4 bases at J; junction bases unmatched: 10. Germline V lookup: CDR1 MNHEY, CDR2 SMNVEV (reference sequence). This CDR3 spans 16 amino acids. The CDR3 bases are TGTGCCAGCAGTTTACATACAGGGGCTCCGGGCTATGGCTACACCTTC. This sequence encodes CASSLHTGAPGYGYTF.

This chain's CDR3 is CASSLLATNTGELFF. In DNA form, the CDR3 reads TGTGCCAGCAGTTTGTTAGCGACGAACACCGGGGAGCTGTTTTTT. This rearrangement joins TRBV27 to TRBJ2-2, with D possibly matching TRBD2 (5 bases). Germline values: CDR1 MNHEY, CDR2 SMNVEV (reference sequence). The ends were cut back, 3 bases at V and 0 bases at J, with 8 bases in the middle. The CDR3 covers 15 residues.

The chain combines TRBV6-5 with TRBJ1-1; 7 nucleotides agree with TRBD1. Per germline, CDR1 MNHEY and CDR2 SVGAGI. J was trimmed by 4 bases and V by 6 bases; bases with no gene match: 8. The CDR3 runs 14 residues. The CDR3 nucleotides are TGTGCCAGCAGGGAGGGGGCTCTCCCCACTGAAGCTTTCTTT. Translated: CASREGALPTEAFF.

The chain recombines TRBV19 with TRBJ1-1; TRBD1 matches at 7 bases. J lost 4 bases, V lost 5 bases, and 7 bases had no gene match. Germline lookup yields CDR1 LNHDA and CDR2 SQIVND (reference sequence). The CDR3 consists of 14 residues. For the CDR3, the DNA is TGTGCCAGTAGTCACACTCCAGGGGGCACTGAAGCTTTCTTT. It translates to CASSHTPGGTEAFF. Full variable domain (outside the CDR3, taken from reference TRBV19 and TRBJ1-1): DGGITQSPKYLFRKEGQNVTLSCEQNLNHDAMYWYRQDPGQGLRLIYYSQIVNDFQKGDIAEGYSVSREKKESFPLTVTSAQKNPTAFYLCASSHTPGGTEAFFGQGTRLTVV.

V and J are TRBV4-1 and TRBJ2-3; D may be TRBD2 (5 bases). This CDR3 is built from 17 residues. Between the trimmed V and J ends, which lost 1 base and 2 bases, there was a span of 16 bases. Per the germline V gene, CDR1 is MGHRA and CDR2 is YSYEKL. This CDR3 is CASSQARGQVHTDTQYF. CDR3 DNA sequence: TGCGCCAGCAGCCAAGCTCGGGGTCAGGTCCACACAGATACGCAGTATTTT.

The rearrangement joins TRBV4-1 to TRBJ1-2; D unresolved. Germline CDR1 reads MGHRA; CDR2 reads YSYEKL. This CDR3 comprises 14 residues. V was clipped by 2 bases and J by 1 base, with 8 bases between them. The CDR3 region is CASSQTRLNYGYTF. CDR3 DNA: TGCGCCAGCAGCCAAACCCGACTTAACTATGGCTACACCTTC.

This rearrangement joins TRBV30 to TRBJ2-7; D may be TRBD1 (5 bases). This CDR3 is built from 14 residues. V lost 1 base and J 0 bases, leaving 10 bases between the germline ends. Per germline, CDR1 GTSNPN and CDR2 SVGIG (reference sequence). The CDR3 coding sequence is TGTGCCTGGAGTGACGACAGATTCTCCTACGAGCAGTACTTC. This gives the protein CAWSDDRFSYEQYF.

CDR3 protein: CAWAGQGLEKLFF. The CDR3 DNA reads TGTGCCTGGGCGGGACAGGGACTCGAAAAACTGTTTTTT. This chain uses TRBV30 with TRBJ1-4, with 9 bases identical to TRBD1. Germline V gene data show CDR1 as GTSNPN and CDR2 as SVGIG (reference sequence). V gave up 5 bases and J gave up 8 bases; unmatched junction bases: 6. The CDR3 has 13 residues.

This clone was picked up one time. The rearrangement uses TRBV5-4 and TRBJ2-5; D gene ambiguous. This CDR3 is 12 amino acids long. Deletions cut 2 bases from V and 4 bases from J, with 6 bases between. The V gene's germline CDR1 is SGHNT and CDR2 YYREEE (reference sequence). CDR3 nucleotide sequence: TGTGCCAGCAGCTTCCTGGGAGAGACCCAGTACTTC. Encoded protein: CASSFLGETQYF. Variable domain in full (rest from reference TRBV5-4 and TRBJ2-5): ETGVTQSPTHLIKTRGQQVTLRCSSQSGHNTVSWYQQALGQGPQFIFQYYREEENGRGNFPPRFSGLQFPNYSSELNVNALELDDSALYLCASSFLGETQYFGPGTRLLVL.

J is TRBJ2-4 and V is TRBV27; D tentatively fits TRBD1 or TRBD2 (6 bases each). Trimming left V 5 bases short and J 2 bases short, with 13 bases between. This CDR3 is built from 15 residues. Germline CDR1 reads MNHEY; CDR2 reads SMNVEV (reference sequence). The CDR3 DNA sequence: TGTGCCAGCAGTCCGCCTGGGGGGCCCAAAAACATTCAGTACTTC. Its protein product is CASSPPGGPKNIQYF.

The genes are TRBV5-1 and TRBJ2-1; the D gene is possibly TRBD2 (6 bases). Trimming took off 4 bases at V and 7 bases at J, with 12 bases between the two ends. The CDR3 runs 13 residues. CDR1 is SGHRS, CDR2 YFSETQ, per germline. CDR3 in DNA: TGCGCCAGCAGCGAATTAGCGGCTAATGAGCAGTTCTTC. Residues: CASSELAANEQFF.

The CDR3 nucleotides are TGCGCCAGCAGCCTCGGGACAGCTGGAAACACCATATATTTT. Its protein is CASSLGTAGNTIYF. V is TRBV4-1 and J is TRBJ1-3; 7 positions agree with TRBD1. The CDR3 contains 14 residues. Germline values: CDR1 MGHRA, CDR2 YSYEKL. The V gene end was trimmed by 4 bases and the J gene end by 2 bases; junction bases not matched to a gene: 2.

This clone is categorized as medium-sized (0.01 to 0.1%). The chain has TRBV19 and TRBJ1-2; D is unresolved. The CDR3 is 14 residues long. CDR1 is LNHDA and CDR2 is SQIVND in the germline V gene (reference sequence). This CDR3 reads CVHIFSLPNYGYTF. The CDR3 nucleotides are TGTGTCCATATTTTCAGCCTCCCTAACTATGGCTACACCTTC.